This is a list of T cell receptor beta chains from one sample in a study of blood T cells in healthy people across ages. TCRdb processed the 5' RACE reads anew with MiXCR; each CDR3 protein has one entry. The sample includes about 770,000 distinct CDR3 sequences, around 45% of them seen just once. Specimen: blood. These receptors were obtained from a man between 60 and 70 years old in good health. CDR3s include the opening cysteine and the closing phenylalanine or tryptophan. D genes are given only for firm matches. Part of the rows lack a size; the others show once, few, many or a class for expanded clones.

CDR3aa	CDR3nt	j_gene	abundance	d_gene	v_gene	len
CASSLVTVYEQYF	TGTGCCAGCAGTTTAGTGACGGTCTACGAGCAGTACTTC	TRBJ2-7	.	.	TRBV12-3/TRBV12-4	13
CATGQGPNEQYF	TGTGCCACCGGACAGGGGCCCAACGAGCAGTACTTC	TRBJ2-7	few	TRBD1	TRBV10-3	12
CATRDGDKNIQYF	TGTGCCACCAGGGACGGCGACAAAAACATTCAGTACTTC	TRBJ2-4	many	.	TRBV15	13
CSVVAGDLPLNYGYTF	TGCAGCGTTGTAGCAGGGGACCTACCCCTTAACTATGGCTACACCTTC	TRBJ1-2	few	.	TRBV29-1	16
CSVEDLGASEYF	TGCAGCGTTGAAGATTTAGGGGCGAGCGAGTACTTC	TRBJ2-7	few	.	TRBV29-1	12
CASSLVRGQSSYEQYF	TGTGCCAGCAGCCTTGTAAGGGGACAGAGCTCCTACGAGCAGTACTTC	TRBJ2-7	many	TRBD1	TRBV7-9	16
CASSLGLDASLHF	TGTGCCAGCAGTTTAGGTCTTGACGCCAGCCTCCACTTT	TRBJ1-6	.	.	TRBV12-3/TRBV12-4	13
CASSLNGRLAGAQRQYF	TGTGCCAGCAGCTTAAATGGGCGACTAGCGGGGGCCCAGAGGCAGTACTTC	TRBJ2-5	.	TRBD2	TRBV7-2	17
CASSPARDKMQYF	TGTGCCAGCAGTCCCGCCCGGGACAAGATGCAGTATTTT	TRBJ2-3	.	.	TRBV6-2/TRBV6-3	13
CAWRQYTDTQYF	TGTGCCTGGAGACAGTACACAGATACGCAGTATTTT	TRBJ2-3	.	.	TRBV30	12
CASKPGLKGGSTDTQYF	TGTGCCAGCAAACCAGGGCTTAAAGGGGGGAGCACAGATACGCAGTATTTT	TRBJ2-3	.	.	TRBV6-6	17
CASSTGTGPYNEQFF	TGTGCCAGCAGTACCGGGACAGGGCCCTACAATGAGCAGTTCTTC	TRBJ2-1	few	TRBD1	TRBV12-3/TRBV12-4	15
CASSLSPRHEQFF	TGTGCCAGCAGTTTATCGCCCAGACATGAGCAGTTCTTC	TRBJ2-1	many	.	TRBV27	13
CASSLGEAPLHF	TGTGCCAGCAGCTTAGGCGAGGCACCCCTCCACTTT	TRBJ1-6	.	.	TRBV7-2	12
CASSWGSSGGEETQYF	TGTGCCAGCAGTTGGGGGTCTAGCGGGGGGGAAGAGACCCAGTACTTC	TRBJ2-5	many	TRBD2	TRBV6-5	16
CASSQAGLGKGTDTQYF	TGTGCCAGCAGCCAAGCCGGACTAGGGAAGGGCACAGATACGCAGTATTTT	TRBJ2-3	.	TRBD2	TRBV3-1	17
CASPLRRQTQYF	TGTGCCAGCCCCCTCCGCCGGCAGACGCAGTATTTT	TRBJ2-3	.	.	TRBV27	12
CASSQDRQNNNSPLHF	TGCGCCAGCAGCCAAGATAGACAGAACAATAATTCACCCCTCCACTTT	TRBJ1-6	.	.	TRBV4-3	16
CASSPGTGLGEKLFF	TGTGCCAGCAGCCCTGGGACAGGGCTGGGTGAAAAACTGTTTTTT	TRBJ1-4	.	TRBD1	TRBV7-2	15
CASSQEGVSTF	TGTGCCAGCAGCCAAGAAGGAGTAAGCACCTTC	TRBJ1-2	.	.	TRBV4-2	11
CASGSQPQHF	TGTGCCAGTGGGAGTCAGCCCCAGCATTTT	TRBJ1-5	.	.	TRBV27	10
CASNLGTYGYTF	TGTGCCAGTAATCTGGGGACTTATGGCTACACCTTC	TRBJ1-2	.	.	TRBV19	12
CASSLGGTGGTQYF	TGTGCCAGCAGCTTAGGAGGCACAGGGGGGACCCAGTACTTC	TRBJ2-5	few	TRBD1	TRBV7-9	14
CSASRNNKGGDIQYF	TGCAGTGCCAGCCGAAATAACAAGGGGGGGGACATTCAGTACTTC	TRBJ2-4	.	.	TRBV20-1	15
CASSYYAGGKGEQYF	TGTGCCAGCAGTTATTACGCAGGGGGAAAAGGCGAGCAGTACTTC	TRBJ2-7	few	TRBD1	TRBV6-5	15
CASSFSKGGAGSNTEAFF	TGTGCCAGCAGTTTCTCGAAGGGAGGTGCAGGGTCGAACACTGAAGCTTTCTTT	TRBJ1-1	.	.	TRBV12-3/TRBV12-4	18
CASIVRGLSNYGYTF	TGTGCCAGCATCGTAAGAGGACTGAGTAACTATGGCTACACCTTC	TRBJ1-2	.	.	TRBV21-1	15
CASSPDSAGHNSPLHF	TGTGCCAGCTCACCAGACTCTGCAGGGCATAATTCACCCCTCCACTTT	TRBJ1-6	few	.	TRBV18	16